These 25 T cell receptor beta chains originate from one sample sequenced in a study of cytomegalovirus exposure and HLA in healthy donors. Primers included in the PCR were 60 Vbeta and 13 Jbeta primers. Sequenced by immunoSEQ multiplex PCR; TCRdb stores in-frame clones only, minus some. The sample has about 190,000 clones; 74% are singletons. The sequenced sample was PBMCs. These receptors all come from a woman aged 30 to 39 in good health and CMV-seropositive.

This clone was seen just once. The V call is TRBV7-7, the J call TRBJ2-1, with TRBD1 matching over 7 bases. With 2 bases clipped from V and 8 bases from J, the junction kept 3 bases outside the gene matches. CDR1 and CDR2 from the germline V gene are SSHAT and FNYEAQ (reference sequence). The CDR3 is made up of 13 amino acids. The CDR3 bases are TGTGCCAGCAGCTTAAACCAGGGGGATGAGCAGTTCTTC. It specifies CASSLNQGDEQFF.

The rearrangement joins TRBV27 to TRBJ1-1, with TRBD1 as a possible D gene (6 bases). The germline V and J ends were trimmed by 0 bases and 8 bases, with 13 bases remaining between them. This CDR3 contains 14 residues. Germline CDR1 reads MNHEY; CDR2 reads SMNVEV (reference sequence). DNA for the CDR3: TGTGCCAGCAGTTTATCGGACAGTTTGGGGGAAGCTTTCTTT. Protein sequence: CASSLSDSLGEAFF.

The gene calls are TRBV2 and TRBJ2-5, with D perhaps TRBD2 (6 bases). CDR3 length: 13 amino acids. Germline CDR1 and CDR2: SNHLY and FYNNEI. Trimming removed 6 bases at V and 2 bases at J, with 10 bases between. The chain's CDR3 is CASRGTPQETQYF. CDR3 nucleotide sequence: TGTGCCAGCAGAGGGACTCCTCAAGAGACCCAGTACTTC.

This clone was observed once. The chain uses TRBV11-2 and TRBJ1-1; 9 positions agree with TRBD1. Germline lookup yields CDR1 SGHAT and CDR2 FQNNGV. The CDR3 length is 13 residues. Trimming removed 5 bases from V and 11 bases from J; junction bases left unmatched: 9. CDR3 DNA sequence: TGTGCCAGCAGCACCAACCGGGACAGGGATGCTTTCTTT. Translated, it gives CASSTNRDRDAFF.

V is TRBV5-1 and J is TRBJ1-2; D might be TRBD1 (5 bases). The ends were cut back, 0 bases at V and 6 bases at J, with 12 bases in the middle. Germline V gene lookup returns CDR1 SGHRS and CDR2 YFSETQ. The CDR3 has 14 residues. The CDR3 protein is CASSLAMGEDGYTF. The CDR3 DNA reads as TGCGCCAGCAGCTTGGCCATGGGGGAGGATGGCTACACCTTC.

This clone came up a few times. The chain joins TRBV28 to TRBJ2-7; D is possibly TRBD2 (6 bases). V was clipped by 4 bases and J by 4 bases, with 17 bases between them. This CDR3 contains 15 residues. Germline V gives CDR1 MDHEN, CDR2 SYDVKM. The CDR3 reads CASSSSSARRYEQYF. The CDR3 nucleotides read TGTGCCAGCAGTTCGTCTAGCGCGAGGCGGTACGAGCAGTACTTC. Together with reference TRBV28 and TRBJ2-7, the CDR3 gives the full variable domain: DVKVTQSSRYLVKRTGEKVFLECVQDMDHENMFWYRQDPGLGLRLIYFSYDVKMKEKGDIPEGYSVSREKKERFSLILESASTNQTSMYLCASSSSSARRYEQYFGPGTRLTVT.

The V gene is TRBV28, the J gene TRBJ1-5; TRBD1 might be the D (6 bases). CDR1 is MDHEN and CDR2 is SYDVKM in the germline V gene. This CDR3 region has 15 residues. Trimming shortened V by 3 bases and J by 4 bases, and 13 bases separated the two germline ends. The CDR3 region is CASSFTGLGNQPQHF. For the CDR3, the DNA is TGTGCCAGCAGTTTTACAGGGCTGGGTAATCAGCCCCAGCATTTT.

The V gene is TRBV10-2, the J gene TRBJ2-3; a possible D gene is TRBD2 (5 bases). The CDR3 totals 14 residues. Between the trimmed V and J ends, which lost 6 bases and 4 bases, there was a span of 14 bases. Germline V lookup: CDR1 WSHSY, CDR2 SAAADI. For the CDR3, the DNA is TGCGCCAGCAGGGACTTCCCATACGCAGATACGCAGTATTTT. Translated, it gives CASRDFPYADTQYF.

The V gene is TRBV11-2, the J gene TRBJ1-2, with unresolved D. V was cut by 3 bases and J by 3 bases, with 17 bases left in between. The CDR3 length is 16 residues. In germline, CDR1 is SGHAT, CDR2 FQNNGV. The CDR3 coding sequence is TGTGCCAGCAGCTTCGCGCCAGGCCCTTTTTACTATGGCTACACCTTC. This sequence encodes CASSFAPGPFYYGYTF.

The genes are TRBV27 and TRBJ1-1, with 8 bases aligning to TRBD1. Per the germline V gene, CDR1 is MNHEY and CDR2 is SMNVEV (reference sequence). The CDR3 contains 14 residues. J gave up 7 bases and V 6 bases, and 10 bases lay outside the gene matches. The CDR3 DNA reads as TGTGCCAGCAGCCTGGCCGGGACAGGACTTGAAGCTTTCTTT. It is translated as CASSLAGTGLEAFF.

This chain's CDR3 is CASSLQGAFF. The CDR3 nucleotides read TGTGCCAGCAGCTTACAGGGAGCTTTCTTT. The V call is TRBV11-2, the J call TRBJ1-1, with D tentatively TRBD1 (5 bases). The V gene's germline CDR1 is SGHAT and CDR2 FQNNGV. Trimming pared 2 bases from V and 10 bases from J, leaving 5 bases between. The CDR3 sequence is 10 residues long.

CDR3 sequence (DNA): TGTGCCAGTGCAGGGTCCGAGCAGTACTTC. This codes for CASAGSEQYF. This sequence joins TRBV19 and TRBJ2-7; D is possibly TRBD1 (5 bases). V was cut by 8 bases and J by 6 bases, with 8 bases left in between. There are 10 residues in the CDR3. The germline CDR1 and CDR2 sequences are LNHDA and SQIVND (reference sequence).

The chain recombines TRBV10-3 with TRBJ2-7, with D perhaps TRBD2 (7 bases). Trimming cost V 0 bases and J 6 bases, with 12 bases left between them. The germline gives CDR1 ENHRY, CDR2 SYGVKD. The CDR3 covers 14 residues. This CDR3 is CAISESGGGAEQYF. The CDR3 nucleotides read TGTGCCATCAGTGAGTCGGGAGGGGGTGCCGAGCAGTACTTC.

This clone appeared once. The V call is TRBV2, the J call TRBJ1-3; possible D gene TRBD1, 5 bases. With 2 bases removed from V and 5 bases from J, the gap between germline ends came to 22 bases. In germline, CDR1 is SNHLY, CDR2 FYNNEI. There are 18 residues in the CDR3. The CDR3 sequence: CASSERWYPGGNRNTIYF. The CDR3 coding sequence is TGTGCCAGCAGTGAAAGGTGGTATCCGGGGGGAAACCGAAACACCATATATTTT. Full variable domain (remainder filled in from reference TRBV2 and TRBJ1-3): EPEVTQTPSHQVTQMGQEVILRCVPISNHLYFYWYRQILGQKVEFLVSFYNNEISEKSEIFDDQFSVERPDGSNFTLKIRSTKLEDSAMYFCASSERWYPGGNRNTIYFGEGSWLTVV.

This chain connects TRBV5-8 to TRBJ2-1; no reliable D call. V was clipped by 2 bases and J by 8 bases, with 14 bases between them. The CDR3 extends over 14 amino acids. Germline V gives CDR1 SGHTS, CDR2 YDEGEE. CDR3 coding DNA: TGTGCCAGCAGCTTTACTCGGCTTAGCTATGAGCAGTTCTTC. Translating gives CASSFTRLSYEQFF.

V usage is TRBV6-1 and J usage is TRBJ2-7, with D tentatively TRBD1 (6 bases). Trimming shortened V by 4 bases and J by 3 bases, and 16 bases separated the two germline ends. Germline V gene lookup returns CDR1 MNHNS and CDR2 SASEGT. The CDR3 consists of 15 residues. CDR3 coding DNA: TGTGCCAGCAGTGCTGCTAGGACAGCCCTCTACGAGCAGTACTTC. It translates to CASSAARTALYEQYF.

The chain carries TRBV6-1 and TRBJ2-1; 9 bases match TRBD2. The length of the CDR3 is 15 residues. Germline-derived CDR1 and CDR2 are MNHNS and SASEGT. V shed 5 bases and J 3 bases; nucleotides not matched to a gene: 5. The CDR3 sequence is CASSTSSGDYNEQFF. The DNA of the CDR3 is TGTGCCAGCAGTACGTCTAGCGGGGACTACAATGAGCAGTTCTTC.

V usage is TRBV19 and J usage is TRBJ1-5; D call uncertain. This CDR3 is built from 14 residues. Germline V gives CDR1 LNHDA, CDR2 SQIVND (reference sequence). With 6 bases removed from V and 4 bases from J, the gap between germline ends came to 13 bases. Written as DNA, the CDR3 is TGTGCCAGTAGGCCTTCGGACTGGAATCAGCCCCAGCATTTT. As protein: CASRPSDWNQPQHF.

The chain couples TRBV11-2 to TRBJ1-6, with no clear D. Trimming cost V 1 base and J 6 bases, with 4 bases left between them. The germline CDR1 and CDR2 sequences are SGHAT and FQNNGV. This CDR3 region has 13 residues. This CDR3 reads CASSLVGNSPLHF. DNA of the CDR3: TGTGCCAGCAGCTTAGTCGGTAATTCACCCCTCCACTTT.

The chain recombines TRBV7-6 with TRBJ1-1, with 10 nucleotides matching TRBD1. V lost 5 bases to trimming and J lost 3 bases; unmatched junction nucleotides: 12. The germline gives CDR1 SGHVS, CDR2 FNYEAQ. This CDR3 has 17 amino acids. CDR3 residues: CASSAPGTGEVDTEAFF. DNA for the CDR3: TGTGCCAGCAGCGCCCCCGGGACAGGGGAAGTGGACACTGAAGCTTTCTTT.

The chain combines TRBV25-1 with TRBJ2-7; 8 positions match TRBD1. The trim removed 6 bases at V and 0 bases at J, leaving 4 bases unmatched. Germline V gene sequence: CDR1 MGHDK, CDR2 SYGVNS. This CDR3 has 14 amino acids. CDR3 in amino acids: CASRGGQGSYEQYF. The CDR3 nucleotides are TGTGCCAGCAGAGGCGGACAGGGCTCCTACGAGCAGTACTTC.

CDR3 in DNA: TGCAGCGGCCTTGACCTACTAGCCACCAATGAGCAGTTCTTC. Protein sequence: CSGLDLLATNEQFF. The chain couples TRBV29-1 to TRBJ2-1, with D possibly TRBD2 on 6 matching bases. This CDR3 has 14 amino acids. CDR1 is SQVTM and CDR2 is ANQGSEA in the germline V gene. V lost 7 bases, J lost 6 bases, and 19 bases lay in between.

This chain uses TRBV6-1 with TRBJ2-5, with 14 bases identical to TRBD2. The J call is doubtful: the DNA matches TRBJ2-7 better. Germline V gives CDR1 MNHNS, CDR2 SASEGT. This CDR3 has 16 amino acids. The DNA for the CDR3 is TGTGCCAGCAGTGCGTCCGGGACTAGCGGGAGTCCCGAGCAGTACTTC. This sequence encodes CASSASGTSGSPEQYF.

CDR3 nucleotide sequence: TGTGCCAGCAGCCCTCCTAGGACTAGCGTCTCCGAGCAGTACTTC. It is translated as CASSPPRTSVSEQYF. The gene calls are TRBV7-2 and TRBJ2-7, with 9 bases identical to TRBD2. The CDR3 runs to 15 residues. Per the germline V gene, CDR1 is SGHTA and CDR2 is FQGNSA. V shed 5 bases, J shed 6 bases, and the junction held 11 bases outside the gene matches.

This clone has more than one count but fewer than ten. The chain employs TRBV4-2 and TRBJ2-2, with TRBD2 identical over 7 bases. Germline V gene data show CDR1 as LGHNA and CDR2 as YNFKEQ. CDR3 length: 15 residues. V shed 4 bases, J shed 6 bases, and the junction held 8 bases outside the gene matches. CDR3 region: CASSRGRDGAGELFF. The CDR3 bases are TGTGCCAGCAGCCGTGGGAGGGATGGGGCCGGGGAGCTGTTTTTT.